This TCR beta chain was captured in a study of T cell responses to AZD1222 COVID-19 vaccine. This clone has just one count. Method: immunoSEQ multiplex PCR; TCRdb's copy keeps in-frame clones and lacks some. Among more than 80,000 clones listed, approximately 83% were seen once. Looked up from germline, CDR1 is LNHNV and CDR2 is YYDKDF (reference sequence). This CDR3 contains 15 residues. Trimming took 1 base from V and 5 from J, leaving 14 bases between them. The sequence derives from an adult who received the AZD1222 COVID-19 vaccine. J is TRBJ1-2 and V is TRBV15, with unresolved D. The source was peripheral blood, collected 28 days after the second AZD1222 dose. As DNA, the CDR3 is TGTGCCACCAGCAGAGTGCCCGGCGGAGTTTATGGCTACACCTTC. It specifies CATSRVPGGVYGYTF.